The 28 T cell receptor beta chains presented below share a single source sample, sequenced in a study of cytomegalovirus exposure and HLA in healthy donors. Method: immunoSEQ multiplex PCR; TCRdb's copy keeps in-frame clones and lacks some. This sample has about 120,000 clones, with about nine tenths found just once. The sample was PBMCs. The receptors were gathered from a woman between 18 and 30 years old in good health and CMV-seronegative.

J is TRBJ2-2 and V is TRBV5-4; tentatively, D is TRBD2 (6 bases). The germline V gene has CDR1 SGHNT and CDR2 YYREEE (reference sequence). Trimming took off 1 base at V and 7 bases at J, with 14 bases between the two ends. The CDR3 sequence is 15 residues long. CDR3 sequence (DNA): TGTGCCAGCAGCTTGAAAGTAGCGGCTGACGGGGAGCTGTTTTTT. Translating it yields CASSLKVAADGELFF.

The chain carries TRBV7-8 and TRBJ2-7; D is undetermined. The germline V gene encodes CDR1 SGHVS and CDR2 FQNEAQ. The CDR3 runs to 13 residues. Trimming removed 1 base at V and 3 bases at J, with 7 bases between. The CDR3 region is CASSLVSNYEQYF. Written as DNA, the CDR3 is TGTGCCAGCAGCTTAGTGTCCAACTACGAGCAGTACTTC.

This chain joins TRBV28 and TRBJ1-2; D gene unclear. Trimming stripped 2 bases from V and 1 base from J, with 2 bases between. The length of the CDR3 is 12 residues. Germline V gene sequence: CDR1 MDHEN, CDR2 SYDVKM. The CDR3 sequence: CASSLLNYGYTF. The CDR3 region has the DNA TGTGCCAGCAGTTTACTTAACTATGGCTACACCTTC.

V and J are TRBV5-5 and TRBJ2-1; tentative D call: TRBD2 (6 bases). V was cut by 4 bases and J by 8 bases, with 19 bases left in between. Per the germline V gene, CDR1 is SGHKS and CDR2 is YYEKEE (reference sequence). There are 15 residues in the CDR3. The DNA for the CDR3 is TGTGCCAGCAGCCGATTCCCGGCCGGGAGCTATGAGCAGTTCTTC. This codes for CASSRFPAGSYEQFF.

As DNA, the CDR3 is TGTGCCAGCACCGATCGGGGTGGCGAGCAGTACTTC. Amino acids: CASTDRGGEQYF. The V gene is TRBV2, the J gene TRBJ2-7; D possibly corresponds to TRBD2 (5 bases). V lost 7 bases and J 6 bases, leaving 13 bases between the germline ends. The CDR3 has 12 amino acids. Germline values: CDR1 SNHLY, CDR2 FYNNEI.

This clone was detected only a few times. The V and J genes are TRBV6-1 and TRBJ2-2, with TRBD1 identical over 9 bases. The CDR3 length is 14 residues. The V segment lost 4 bases and the J segment 3 bases; nucleotides outside the gene matches: 0. Germline CDR1 MNHNS, CDR2 SASEGT. In DNA form, the CDR3 reads TGTGCCAGCAGTGGACAGGGGGACACCGGGGAGCTGTTTTTT. As protein: CASSGQGDTGELFF.

The chain couples TRBV9 to TRBJ2-7; D possibly corresponds to TRBD2 (5 bases). CDR3 length: 15 amino acids. Trimming pared 2 bases from V and 3 bases from J, leaving 15 bases between. CDR1 is SGDLS and CDR2 is YYNGEE in the germline V gene. For the CDR3, the DNA is TGTGCCAGCAGCGTTGGGCGGGCCGAAAACTACGAGCAGTACTTC. This gives the protein CASSVGRAENYEQYF. The entire variable domain, with the rest obtained from reference TRBV9 and TRBJ2-7, is as follows: DSGVTQTPKHLITATGQRVTLRCSPRSGDLSVYWYQQSLDQGLQFLIQYYNGEERAKGNILERFSAQQFPDLHSELNLSSLELGDSALYFCASSVGRAENYEQYFGPGTRLTVT.

The genes are TRBV6-5 and TRBJ2-7; TRBD2 matches at 8 bases. This CDR3 is built from 15 residues. Germline V CDR1 and CDR2: MNHEY, SVGAGI. The V segment lost 6 bases and the J segment 4 bases; nucleotides outside the gene matches: 11. The CDR3 DNA reads TGTGCCAGCAGCCTTCTTCTAACTAGCGGTTACGAGCAGTACTTC. Its protein is CASSLLLTSGYEQYF.

This CDR3 is CASSLALGQAEKLFF. The DNA for the CDR3 is TGCGCCAGCAGCTTGGCCTTAGGACAGGCTGAAAAACTGTTTTTT. V and J are TRBV5-1 and TRBJ1-4; TRBD1 agrees at 7 bases. Trimming removed 0 bases from V and 7 bases from J; junction bases left unmatched: 6. CDR1 and CDR2 from the germline V gene are SGHRS and YFSETQ. CDR3 length: 15 amino acids.

V gene TRBV6-1 combines with J gene TRBJ2-7; 8 positions match TRBD1. V trimming: 4 bases; J trimming: 3 bases; junction bases outside the gene matches: 8. Germline V lookup: CDR1 MNHNS, CDR2 SASEGT. The CDR3 contains 15 residues. In DNA, the CDR3 is TGTGCCAGCAGTGCAGCCCTTGGACAGGGCTACGAGCAGTACTTC. It encodes CASSAALGQGYEQYF.

The V gene is TRBV18, the J gene TRBJ1-1; D is unclear. The germline CDR1 and CDR2 sequences are KGHSH and LQKENI. The V and J ends lost 3 bases and 4 bases respectively, with 3 bases between them. The CDR3 runs 11 residues. CDR3 nucleotide sequence: TGTGCCAGCTCACCTCTCACTGAAGCTTTCTTT. Amino acid sequence: CASSPLTEAFF. The full variable domain, in which reference TRBV18 and TRBJ1-1 provide the parts outside the CDR3, is NAGVMQNPRHLVRRRGQEARLRCSPMKGHSHVYWYRQLPEEGLKFMVYLQKENIIDESGMPKERFSAEFPKEGPSILRIQQVVRGDSAAYFCASSPLTEAFFGQGTRLTVV.

This chain's CDR3 is CASSLYLGQAQHF. For the CDR3, the DNA is TGTGCCAGCAGCCTCTATCTGGGGCAAGCCCAGCATTTT. V and J are TRBV4-2 and TRBJ1-5; a possible D gene is TRBD1 (5 bases). V was cut by 4 bases and J by 11 bases, with 15 bases left in between. The CDR3 runs 13 residues. Germline loops: CDR1 LGHNA, CDR2 YNFKEQ.

This chain uses TRBV4-1 with TRBJ1-4; 12 nucleotides agree with TRBD1. The CDR3 covers 15 residues. V lost 2 bases, J lost 8 bases, and 3 bases stayed unmatched. Per the germline V gene, CDR1 is MGHRA and CDR2 is YSYEKL. The CDR3 DNA follows: TGCGCCAGCAGCCAACCCGGGACAGGGGGCGAAAAACTGTTTTTT. Encoded protein: CASSQPGTGGEKLFF.

The chain recombines TRBV5-1 with TRBJ1-1; possibly TRBD1 for D (6 bases). V lost 9 bases and J lost 4, with 25 bases in between. Germline CDR1 and CDR2: SGHRS and YFSETQ. The CDR3 runs to 16 residues. The CDR3: CATPNGQSLPTTEAFF. CDR3 nucleotides: TGCGCCACCCCGAACGGACAGTCCCTCCCAACCACTGAAGCTTTCTTT.

V and J are TRBV7-9 and TRBJ2-2, with a tentative D call TRBD2 (7 bases). Trimming pared 6 bases from V and 3 bases from J, leaving 17 bases between. CDR1 is SEHNR, CDR2 FQNEAQ, per germline (reference sequence). The CDR3 loop spans 16 amino acids. CDR3 protein: CASSPGGGDDTGELFF. CDR3 nucleotide sequence: TGTGCCAGCAGTCCCGGAGGGGGGGATGACACCGGGGAGCTGTTTTTT. Full variable domain (missing parts from reference TRBV7-9 and TRBJ2-2): DTGVSQNPRHKITKRGQNVTFRCDPISEHNRLYWYRQTLGQGPEFLTYFQNEAQLEKSRLLSDRFSAERPKGSFSTLEIQRTEQGDSAMYLCASSPGGGDDTGELFFGEGSRLTVL.

J is TRBJ2-5 and V is TRBV12-5; D remains unclear. Germline-derived CDR1 and CDR2 are LGHNT and FRNRAP. V was pared by 7 bases and J by 3 bases, with 12 bases between. The CDR3 consists of 13 residues. DNA for the CDR3: TGTGCTAGTGCCCCGGGTCGTAAAGAGACCCAGTACTTC. It codes for CASAPGRKETQYF.

The chain recombines TRBV28 with TRBJ2-4; TRBD1 is a possible D gene (6 bases). Germline CDR1 and CDR2: MDHEN and SYDVKM. The V gene lost 6 bases and the J gene lost 2 bases, with 11 bases spanning the gap. The CDR3 runs 14 residues. CDR3 loop: CASRTDSTKNIQYF. CDR3 sequence (DNA): TGTGCCAGCAGGACGGACAGTACCAAAAACATTCAGTACTTC.

The chain couples TRBV29-1 to TRBJ2-7; 10 bases are a match to TRBD2. The V gene's germline CDR1 is SQVTM and CDR2 ANQGSEA. The CDR3 runs to 12 residues. The V segment lost 7 bases and the J segment 5 bases; nucleotides outside the gene matches: 5. CDR3 loop: CSGASGSDEQYF. CDR3 DNA: TGCAGCGGTGCTAGCGGGAGCGACGAGCAGTACTTC.

This chain joins TRBV10-3 and TRBJ2-7, with TRBD1 matching over 8 bases. Unmatched junction bases numbered 6, after V lost 5 bases and J lost 3 bases. The CDR3 has 14 amino acids. CDR1 ENHRY and CDR2 SYGVKD come from the germline V gene. Here the CDR3 reads CAISPGTGGYEQYF. The CDR3 nucleotides read TGTGCCATCAGTCCTGGCACAGGGGGCTACGAGCAGTACTTC.

The rearrangement joins TRBV28 to TRBJ2-3; 7 bases are a match to TRBD2. Trimming took 5 bases from V and 4 from J; bases not matched to a gene: 9. This CDR3 is built from 15 residues. Germline values: CDR1 MDHEN, CDR2 SYDVKM. The CDR3, as DNA: TGTGCCAGCAGTCTAGCGGCGAGTAGGGCAGATACGCAGTATTTT. Translating gives CASSLAASRADTQYF. The variable domain in full, with the rest retrieved from reference TRBV28 and TRBJ2-3, is DVKVTQSSRYLVKRTGEKVFLECVQDMDHENMFWYRQDPGLGLRLIYFSYDVKMKEKGDIPEGYSVSREKKERFSLILESASTNQTSMYLCASSLAASRADTQYFGPGTRLTVL.

The J gene is TRBJ2-1, the V gene TRBV7-9; D gene unclear. With 5 bases removed from V and 5 bases from J, the gap between germline ends came to 10 bases. The CDR3 extends over 13 amino acids. The germline V gene encodes CDR1 SEHNR and CDR2 FQNEAQ (reference sequence). The CDR3 nucleotides read TGTGCCAGCAGCCCGACAACCAACAATGAGCAGTTCTTC. Its protein product is CASSPTTNNEQFF.

The CDR3 here is CASRESRGLPEAFF. CDR3 DNA sequence: TGTGCCAGCCGAGAATCCAGGGGGCTGCCTGAAGCTTTCTTT. The chain carries TRBV2 and TRBJ1-1, with TRBD1 identical over 8 bases. J lost 6 bases, V lost 8 bases, and 11 bases had no gene match. The CDR3 contains 14 residues. Germline loops: CDR1 SNHLY, CDR2 FYNNEI. The variable domain in full, completed from reference TRBV2 and TRBJ1-1, reads EPEVTQTPSHQVTQMGQEVILRCVPISNHLYFYWYRQILGQKVEFLVSFYNNEISEKSEIFDDQFSVERPDGSNFTLKIRSTKLEDSAMYFCASRESRGLPEAFFGQGTRLTVV.

This clone was picked up one time. This chain links TRBV19 with TRBJ1-5; D is possibly TRBD1 (5 bases). The CDR3 runs to 13 residues. Trimming removed 8 bases at V and 4 bases at J, with 12 bases between. Germline V lookup: CDR1 LNHDA, CDR2 SQIVND (reference sequence). The CDR3 nucleotides are TGTGCCAGTCTCTCGGGGGGTAATCAGCCCCAGCATTTT. It is translated as CASLSGGNQPQHF.

This sequence joins TRBV4-1 and TRBJ1-1; 7 nucleotides line up with TRBD1. The length of the CDR3 is 16 residues. The ends lost 0 bases at V and 4 bases at J; junction bases unmatched: 8. CDR1 MGHRA and CDR2 YSYEKL come from the germline V gene. CDR3 sequence (DNA): TGCGCCAGCAGCCAAGATTTATCACCAGGGGGCACTGAAGCTTTCTTT. Protein: CASSQDLSPGGTEAFF.

V usage is TRBV12-5 and J usage is TRBJ2-1; unclear D gene. CDR1 is LGHNT, CDR2 FRNRAP, per germline. The CDR3 loop spans 11 amino acids. V lost 5 bases to trimming and J lost 4 bases, with 3 bases between them. CDR3 nucleotide sequence: TGTGCTAGTGGTCTATACAATGAGCAGTTCTTC. This translates into CASGLYNEQFF. Looking up the rest from reference TRBV12-5 and TRBJ2-1 gives the full variable domain: DARVTQTPRHKVTEMGQEVTMRCQPILGHNTVFWYRQTMMQGLELLAYFRNRAPLDDSGMPKDRFSAEMPDATLATLKIQPSEPRDSAVYFCASGLYNEQFFGPGTRLTVL.

The V and J genes are TRBV9 and TRBJ2-3, with 7 bases matching TRBD1. This CDR3 has 16 amino acids. CDR1 is SGDLS and CDR2 is YYNGEE in the germline V gene. After removal of 2 bases from V and 1 base from J, the junction contained 7 bases not matched to a gene. CDR3 sequence: CASSVRQGSGTDTQYF. Written as DNA, the CDR3 is TGTGCCAGCAGCGTCCGACAGGGTTCAGGCACAGATACGCAGTATTTT.

The V call is TRBV5-1, the J call TRBJ2-5; a possible D gene is TRBD2 (6 bases). CDR3 length: 14 residues. CDR1 SGHRS and CDR2 YFSETQ come from the germline V gene. V lost 9 bases to trimming and J lost 3 bases, with 18 bases between them. Here the CDR3 DNA reads TGCGCCACGCGAGATTTCGCGGGAAAAGAGACCCAGTACTTC. This sequence encodes CATRDFAGKETQYF.

J is TRBJ2-5 and V is TRBV28; D may be TRBD1 (6 bases). Germline-derived CDR1 and CDR2 are MDHEN and SYDVKM. The length of the CDR3 is 13 residues. V dropped 8 bases and J dropped 4 bases, with 14 bases sitting between them. The CDR3 here is CASGQPPGETQYF. The CDR3 DNA is TGTGCCAGCGGACAGCCTCCCGGAGAGACCCAGTACTTC. Combining the CDR3 with reference TRBV28 and TRBJ2-5 gives the whole variable domain DVKVTQSSRYLVKRTGEKVFLECVQDMDHENMFWYRQDPGLGLRLIYFSYDVKMKEKGDIPEGYSVSREKKERFSLILESASTNQTSMYLCASGQPPGETQYFGPGTRLLVL.